This entry is about one TCR beta chain. Its target antigen remains unknown. No base qualities exist here, and no much larger clone lies one base off it. The library was produced with the immunoSEQ multiplex PCR assay. For TCR sequencing, RNA was extracted from every sample and reverse transcribed into cDNA to serve as template. SuperScript III was used for first-strand cDNA synthesis, primed with a 2:1 mix of oligo-dT and random hexamers. A synthetic immune receptor repertoire was used to gauge amplification bias, and whatever bias remained was removed computationally. The study's own analysis went as follows. After raw reads were preprocessed to remove errors, the CDR3 was defined following IMGT conventions as running from the conserved cysteine to phenylalanine. To get clonality, Shannon entropy was normalized by log2 of the number of productive unique TCRs and the result was subtracted from 1. Whether scalp clones were CD4 or CD8 was inferred by matching scalp TCRbeta sequences against CD4 and CD8 repertoires sorted from blood. This is the immuneACCESS table as TCRdb keeps it, with only in-frame sequences that have V and J called. A part of the clones is gone; compared with another copy, unresolved V genes explain less than half, and the rest is unexplained. For V, J and clone size, that table is used; D and trimming come from the DNA. The sample has 150,000 to 200,000 clones on record, roughly 53% of them singletons. In total, the top ten clones hold over 10% of the sample.

The data were obtained in a study of CD8+ T cells in alopecia areata (dated by TCRdb to the late 2010s). With respect to the entire study: Treated patients were enrolled in an open-label pilot trial of oral tofacitinib, 5 to 10 mg twice daily, for moderate-to-severe alopecia areata. Tofacitinib was given for 6 to 18 months, followed by 6 months of follow-up off drug to assess delayed response and recurrence. Disease severity in treated patients was measured with the SALT score, which quantifies the percentage of affected scalp surface area. The study used high-throughput TCRbeta sequencing to examine T cell clonal expansion in alopecia areata, in both the C3H/HeJ mouse model and human patients. On the human side, TCRbeta sequencing was run on scalp tissue and on sorted CD4+ and CD8+ peripheral blood T cells from healthy controls and from alopecia areata patients with either patchy or totalis/universalis disease. Patients on tofacitinib were biopsied at baseline and after 4 and 24 weeks of treatment, and several of the patients also had a later scalp biopsy. Clonality in the scalp was compared among normal scalp (n=4), patchy alopecia areata scalp (n=8), and alopecia totalis/universalis scalp (n=8). RNA was obtained with the PAXgene miRNA kit for fixed scalp, the miRNeasy kit for PBMCs, and the RNeasy kit for mouse skin. TCRbeta CDR3 regions were amplified by immunoSEQ multiplex PCR using 35 Vbeta forward and 13 Jbeta reverse primers.

The time point label, as the study defines it: 20 to 30 weeks on oral tofacitinib. The treatment or condition label here, explained by the study, means: oral pan-JAK inhibitor, 5-10 mg twice daily. From alopecia areata patients, peripheral blood was collected along with lesional scalp punch biopsies. PBMCs were isolated by density centrifugation and stained for CD3, CD4 and CD8, and CD4+ and CD8+ T cells were sorted on a FACSAria. Results and caveats for the whole study, not just this receptor: Scalp TCR repertoire analysis is complicated because resident alphabeta T cells in normal human skin are also sequenced, whereas mouse skin is dominated by gammadelta T cells. Shared TCR sequences between patients were less evident than in mice, which may be partly attributable to HLA diversity in the patient population. With tofacitinib, both scalp clonality and the number of expanded CD8+ clones among the top 100 scalp clones went down significantly. Compared with normal scalp, lesional scalp, particularly in alopecia totalis/universalis, had higher clonality and more expanded CD8+ clones, which suggests antigenic drive. Many expanded lesional clones persisted in scalp and blood during tofacitinib treatment, which may partly explain relapse after stopping treatment. Because the treated cohort was small and included a single nonresponder, larger studies are needed to assess links between baseline CD8+ expansion and response.

V is shortened by 5 bases, J by 5 bases, and the region joining them spans 18 bases. The CDR3, cysteine through phenylalanine, is 15 amino acids long. The read is trimmed to its CDR3 DNA, 45 bases read in frame from base 1. The sample consisted of CD8+ T cells sorted from blood, taken at week 24, from a patient treated with tofacitinib. Recombination connected TRBV23-1 to TRBJ2-5; TRBD2 might be the D gene, on 5 matching bases. TRBV23-1 is classed as an ORF, of uncertain function. The receptor was derived from a human donor with alopecia areata. The bases read TGCGCCAGCAGTTGCTGCGGAGTCTCGGGGGAGACCCAGTACTTC. This translates into CASSCCGVSGETQYF.